This T cell receptor (beta chain) was recovered during a study of cytomegalovirus exposure and HLA in healthy donors (TCRdb year 2017). For context, the study as a whole: An earlier analysis of several hundred of the donors reported about 250 Gb of sequence data and roughly 100 million unique TCR beta sequences from about 200 million T cells. An early release that covered 500 to 800 HLA-typed donors contained around 300 gigabases of sequencing data and tens of millions of unique TCR sequences. Of the roughly 400 genotyped donors, 65% to 90% fell in the genetic ancestry cluster associated with self-reported Caucasian donors. The study aimed to test whether signatures of past pathogen exposure could be identified by cataloging public T cell receptors. The study profiled the T cell repertoires of more than 500 subjects by immunosequencing and related them to cytomegalovirus serostatus. A separate validation cohort of some 130 different subjects was used in addition to the roughly 670-subject first cohort. To predict cytomegalovirus infection status, the study brought together high-throughput TCR immunosequencing, statistical association of individual TCRs with disease status, and machine learning. To study patterns of TCR occurrence, a later analysis re-analyzed previously published TCR beta repertoires from around 660 donors and added high-resolution HLA genotyping. The later analysis used no new phenotypic data to find candidate immune exposures, relying instead on TCR beta sequences and their occurrence across donors. In an earlier analysis of about 590 of the donors, high-throughput TCR beta sequencing was used to judge whether each TCR beta V gene segment behaved as functional or pseudogenic. Alongside the repertoire data, information on donor age, sex, ethnicity and CMV serostatus was compiled. Genome-wide SNP genotypes for about 60% of the roughly 670 donors were used in a later genetic analysis, which treated that subset as a discovery cohort. All discovery cohort repertoires had been generated using a single sequencing platform. HLA typing covered class I and class II loci at four-digit resolution. The number of typed donors differed by locus: about 620-630 for A, B, C, DRB1 and DQB1; some 500 for DQA1; 606 for DPA1; and around 490 for DPB1. Because of strong linkage in the cohort, a handful of DR-DQ haplotypes were treated as single units for association and clustering. Across approximately 400 genotyped donors of the cohort, an average of roughly 200,000 unique TCR beta nucleotide sequences per donor were sequenced, and around 19% of those sequences were non-productive.

This clone has a handful of counts. Its antigen target is currently unknown. No much larger clone exists at a distance of one base, and base qualities are not known. In total, 630 or so healthy bone marrow donors made up the cohort. Cohort members were all nominally healthy when sampled, although unrecorded immune exposures were likely present. The donor was CMV seropositive and belonged to the group of some 290 seropositive cohort members. Each donor provided a peripheral blood sample, and peripheral blood mononuclear cells were used for TCR beta sequencing. The Qiagen DNeasy Blood Extraction Kit was used to extract genomic DNA from the blood cell samples. The CDR3 runs 11 amino acids, cysteine and phenylalanine included. Only the CDR3 portion is preserved as DNA: 33 bases, with reading frame beginning at the first base. V is pared back by 3 bases and J by 9 bases, with 8 bases lying between the germline termini. Based on the germline V gene, the CDR1 and CDR2 sequences are MGHRA and YSYEKL.

Results the study describes overall, beyond this receptor: In a later analysis, most CMV-associated TCR beta chains were found to appear HLA-restricted, with HLA associations seemingly driven largely by CMV exposure. Presence/absence analyses assumed roughly uniform sequencing depth across donors, an assumption that may not hold. In a later analysis, 15,000 to 20,000 TCR beta sequences were associated with specific HLA alleles at a false discovery rate of 0.05. Linkage disequilibrium might explain the correlated functional status among segregating V segments, but an unknown experimental factor could not be ruled out. Most TCR sequences were seen in very few donors, while some public TCRs were found in many individuals. A few of the identified cytomegalovirus-associated TCR beta chains were confirmed in vitro to be specific for cytomegalovirus antigens. Broadly in line with IMGT annotations, most TCR beta V segments showed up in productive rearrangements about 90% or about 30% of the time in an earlier analysis of around 600 of the donors. HLA typing was unavailable for some donors at each locus, so association tests used only the typed subset. Cytomegalovirus status was reported to be diagnosed by the classifier with high specificity and sensitivity in both the original and validation cohorts. The 87-base-pair reads could not distinguish some IMGT-functional V segments, including TRBV6-2 and TRBV6-3, so those segments were excluded. The cohort was sequenced for TCR beta chains only, and without alpha or paired-chain data the features that could be detected were limited. The study gave a list of about 150 TCR beta chains associated with cytomegalovirus. A later analysis found that TCR association rates varied across HLA loci, with DRB1 alleles showing the most associated TCRs and HLA-C alleles the fewest. The authors suggested that the approach could potentially be extended to other disease states and immunological phenotypes. A further reported finding was that TCR beta sequences accurately predicted the HLA-A and HLA-B alleles for most subjects in the first cohort. An association between a missense DCLRE1C variant and V-gene and J-gene trimming of TCR beta chains was found in a later genetic analysis and replicated in an independent cohort. In a later analysis, several top co-occurrence clusters were reported to appear linked to parvovirus B19, influenza, CMV and Epstein-Barr virus. The sequencing pipeline was judged likely to have produced a cluster of highly shared sequence variants as a technical artifact. A later genetic analysis reported fewer N-insertions in productive TCRs among donors in an Asian-associated ancestry cluster than the roughly 620-donor mean. When HLA alleles, especially DR and DQ, strongly co-occurred, attributing TCR associations to individual alleles was difficult. Compared with equally common non-associated chains, HLA-associated TCR beta chains in a later analysis were more clonally expanded and had lower generation probabilities. Because counts were too low, 15 to 20 rarely observed V segments, including chromosome 9 orphons, were excluded from the earlier analysis of around 590 of the donors. Immune exposure information for the cohort was limited to CMV serostatus.

The library was generated by the immunoSEQ multiplex PCR assay. A mixture of 60 forward primers for TCR Vbeta segments and 13 reverse primers for TCR Jbeta segments was used in the multiplex PCR. The CDR3 region of rearranged TCR beta genes was amplified from genomic DNA with a multiplex PCR assay. Amplified TCR beta libraries were sequenced as 87-base-pair reads on the Illumina HiSeq System. The authors' pipeline ran thus. A later analysis tallied around 82 million unique TCR beta chains across the 650 to 750 repertoires, and approximately 9.9 million of those chains were shared by two or more donors. To remove PCR and sequencing errors, raw reads were error-corrected and collapsed into unique sequences using a nearest-neighbor algorithm that merged closely related sequences. V, D and J gene segments were assigned by aligning CDR3 sequences to IMGT reference sequences. For a sequence to be retained, at least a six-nucleotide match to both a V gene segment and a J gene segment was required. Rearrangements were classified as productive when the CDR3 lacked stop codons and remained in frame with V and J, and all other rearrangements were classified as non-productive. Following IMGT convention, CDR3 was defined as the stretch from the second conserved V-encoded cysteine up to the conserved J-encoded phenylalanine. Sequences without an unambiguous match to a single V gene segment were excluded from the earlier analysis of several hundred of the donors. An earlier analysis of 587 of the donors called V segments functional above 56.7% productive rearrangements and segregating when the between-donor standard deviation exceeded 5%. A statistical classification framework was developed to diagnose cytomegalovirus status using the catalog of TCR beta chain sequences. In a later analysis, TCR nucleotide sequences were compared against IMGT/GENE-DB human TR gene sequences so that V and J genes could be assigned. Using the TCRdist pipeline, a later analysis assigned CDR3 sequences along with most-parsimonious VDJ recombination scenarios. A later analysis defined each TCR beta chain by its CDR3 amino acid sequence plus V-gene family, and excluded reads lacking a unique V-gene family. As a way to deal with suspected cross-contamination and a sequencing artifact, a later analysis dropped roughly 620 nucleotide sequences that were highly shared and had low generation probability. In a later analysis, a clonal expansion index was calculated for each public chain from normalized within-repertoire ranks of inferred template counts. Generation probabilities in a later analysis came from a VDJ recombination model fitted to out-of-frame rearrangements, and those results were checked against IGoR. In a later analysis, TCR-TCR, TCR-HLA and TCR-CMV co-occurrence was scored with hypergeometric tests, and a repertoire-size bias correction was applied to TCR pairs. In a later analysis, false discovery rates were estimated by permuting HLA or CMV assignments 20 times. In a later analysis, co-occurring TCRs were grouped using DBSCAN, and TCRdist sequence similarity was added for clustering within HLA-allele-positive subsets. Co-occurrence clustering excluded repertoires with fewer than 30,000 or more than 120,000 public chains, plus five with anomalous nucleotide sharing. Sourced from immuneACCESS, this table was stored by TCRdb with only in-frame sequences that have V and J called. A share of the clones is absent; for the studies checked, an unresolved V gene accounts for under half, and the remainder has no known explanation. The V and J calls and clone size are taken from that table; D and trimming were inferred from the DNA. The sample table shows 150,000 to 200,000 clones, and 75% to 85% are seen once. In total, the top ten clones hold around 7% of the sample.

The sequence was obtained from a man aged 25 to 40 in good health and CMV-seropositive. The sequencing sample was made of PBMCs. Rearrangement joined TRBV4-1 to TRBJ1-2, with no confidently assigned D gene. The DNA sequence is as follows: TGCGCCAGCAGCCAGGCTGACAGCTACACCTTC. It encodes CASSQADSYTF.